This record concerns one T cell receptor beta chain sequence. Its antigen is still unknown. This entry is derived from a study of T-cell memory formation after mild COVID-19. About the study: Across donors, TCR clusters were largely donor specific.

Regarding the study as a whole: Clones that got smaller from day 15 to 85 had even CD4/CD8, while clones growing later tipped toward CD4+.

Using constant-segment primers, 5'RACE produced TCR alpha and TCR beta cDNA libraries carrying sample barcodes and UMIs. TCRdb redid the calling of the 5' RACE reads with MiXCR, one entry per CDR3 protein. The sample holds fewer than 450,000 distinct CDR3 sequences, roughly 21% seen once. The source material was PBMCs or a T cell subset sorted from them (not recorded which). This sequence was found in an adult woman who had mild COVID-19 (a few samples of this study predate the infection). Cell type and time point are not known.

CDR3 sequence reads: CASSLSVAYQETQYF. The CDR3 region has the DNA TGTGCCAGCAGTTTAAGTGTCGCCTACCAAGAGACCCAGTACTTC. The chain joins TRBV27 to TRBJ2-5; D call uncertain. Between the trimmed V and J ends, which lost 2 bases and 0 bases, there was a span of 10 bases. From germline, CDR1 is MNHEY and CDR2 SMNVEV (reference sequence). The CDR3 covers 15 residues.